These T cell receptor beta chains were read from a single sample in a study of tumour-infiltrating T cells in Burkitt lymphoma. Some clones are missing from TCRdb's copy, which holds only in-frame ones; the method was immunoSEQ multiplex PCR. The sample consists of about 46,000 clones, around 30% of them appearing once. Sequenced sample: tumor tissue. The receptors stem from a human donor with Burkitt lymphoma. Both conserved end residues are part of each CDR3.

v_call cdr3_aa
TRBV21-1 CATGGTEAFF
TRBV5-1 CASSFTTVNEKLFF
TRBV5-4 CASSSSTASNEQFF
TRBV28 CASSFPRAPQHF
TRBV11-1 CASSFGQGARRDGYTF
TRBV5-1 CASSLSLSETQYF
TRBV5-1 CASSFLGGTEAFF
TRBV9 CASSVGPGQGYGYTF
TRBV5-6 CASSKSGTSYEQYF
TRBV27 CASSHINTEAFF
TRBV7-2 CASSLVAGSLYGYTF
TRBV6-5 CASSHGGQGWTQYF
TRBV4-3 CASSLGLEFGEQFF
TRBV4-2 CASSHRTGEGETQYF
TRBV5-1 CASTLTGLRGDTQYF
TRBV5-1 CASSWAGQGVTDTQYF
TRBV5-1 CASSLGWEARGTAYGYTF
TRBV7-2 CASSRKGQGSPGELFF
TRBV7-2 CASSLGQGTYEQYF
TRBV7-9 CASSHRTKYNEQFF
TRBV10-3 CAITAQADTGELFF
TRBV27 CASSPTAWETQYF
TRBV4-3 CASSQDYLAADQPQHF
TRBV6-5 CASTGLATDTQYF
TRBV27 CASSPWGLDGYTF
TRBV18 CASSAPTGTPEAFF
TRBV4-2 CASSQPGTGNTIYF
TRBV7-3 CASSLRGGANEQFF
TRBV4-1 CASSQVYVGNEQFF
TRBV7-2 CASSLGRGVEDYEQYF
TRBV9 CASSPDRDCSYEQYF
TRBV5-1 CASSTRRNTGELFF
TRBV4-3 CASSLSRDSETQYF
TRBV28 CASSPGLSGANVLTF
TRBV6-6 CASSNQRGPSYEQYF
TRBV19 CASSPLGVDGYGANVLTF
TRBV4-1 CASRPDRLRGDGYTF